Shown below are 10 T cell receptor beta chains from a single sample sequenced in a study of T-cell reconstitution after alpha-beta-depleted transplantation in children. TCRbeta library construction was performed incorporating unique molecular identifiers. In TCRdb, the PCR reads were re-called with MiXCR into one record per CDR3 protein. This table holds about 200,000 distinct CDR3 sequences, around 8.4% found once. Sequences were derived from PBMCs, mostly from graft donor cells, sampled 360 days after TCRalphabeta/CD19-depleted stem cell transplant. These TCRs come from a male patient between 2 and 15 years old who had a stem cell transplant for acute myeloid leukemia, so the T cells may come from the graft donor.

This clonotype turned up a few times. The chain uses TRBV2 and TRBJ2-1; 8 positions match TRBD1. CDR3 size: 13 residues. The germline CDR1 and CDR2 sequences are SNHLY and FYNNEI. The J segment lost 8 bases and the V segment lost 6 bases, leaving 6 bases of the junction unmatched. CDR3 nucleotide sequence: TGTGCCAGCAGGGACGACAGGGGCTATGAGCAGTTCTTC. Its translation: CASRDDRGYEQFF.

This clonotype was observed many times. V is TRBV11-1 and J is TRBJ2-2; D assignment may be TRBD1 or TRBD2 (5 bases each). The ends were cut back, 1 base at V and 0 bases at J, with 15 bases in the middle. Per the germline V gene, CDR1 is SGHAT and CDR2 is FQDESV (reference sequence). The CDR3 covers 18 residues. CDR3 protein: CASSLGLPGTTNTGELFF. CDR3 coding DNA: TGTGCCAGCAGCTTAGGCCTTCCCGGGACGACGAACACCGGGGAGCTGTTTTTT.

This clonotype was counted only a few times. The chain joins TRBV24-1 to TRBJ2-7; D perhaps matches TRBD1 (6 bases). V lost 11 bases and J 4 bases, leaving 14 bases between the germline ends. The CDR3 sequence is 12 residues long. CDR1 KGHDR and CDR2 SFDVKD come from the germline V gene. The CDR3 nucleotides are TGTGCCAAGGGGGACATAGCTTACGAGCAGTACGTC. Amino acids: CAKGDIAYEQYV.

The V and J genes are TRBV6-2 or TRBV6-3 and TRBJ2-2; D gene ambiguous. The CDR3 is 15 residues long. Germline V gene lookup returns CDR1 MNHEY and CDR2 SVGEGT. The V end lost 7 bases, the J end lost 6 bases, and 18 bases lay between the germline ends. The CDR3 sequence is CASTKWPQRSGELFF. The CDR3 region has the DNA TGTGCCAGCACAAAATGGCCCCAACGGTCCGGGGAGCTGTTTTTT.

This clonotype came up many times. The chain joins TRBV6-5 to TRBJ1-1, with 8 bases that match TRBD1. The V and J ends lost 4 bases and 7 bases, in that order; junction bases with no gene match: 14. The germline gives CDR1 MNHEY, CDR2 SVGAGI. The CDR3 has 16 residues. For the CDR3, the DNA is TGTGCCAGCAGTTTCACGACGACAGGGGTATCGGGTGAAGCTTTCTTT. Translated: CASSFTTTGVSGEAFF.

Many counts were recorded for this clonotype. This chain uses TRBV2 with TRBJ2-3; perhaps TRBD1 as D (6 bases). Trimming shortened V by 4 bases and J by 2 bases, and 13 bases separated the two germline ends. Germline V gives CDR1 SNHLY, CDR2 FYNNEI. The CDR3 sequence is 15 residues long. The chain's CDR3 is CASSVTGTNTDTQYF. In DNA, the CDR3 is TGTGCCAGCAGTGTTACAGGGACAAACACAGATACGCAGTATTTT. Full variable domain (rest looked up from reference TRBV2 and TRBJ2-3): EPEVTQTPSHQVTQMGQEVILRCVPISNHLYFYWYRQILGQKVEFLVSFYNNEISEKSEIFDDQFSVERPDGSNFTLKIRSTKLEDSAMYFCASSVTGTNTDTQYFGPGTRLTVL.

This clonotype was seen ten or more times. The rearrangement uses TRBV29-1 and TRBJ2-2; possible D gene TRBD2, 6 bases. The CDR3 runs to 15 residues. CDR1 and CDR2 from the germline V gene are SQVTM and ANQGSEA. The V end lost 1 base, the J end lost 8 bases, and 17 bases lay between the germline ends. The CDR3 DNA is TGCAGCGTTGAAGGGCGGGGCACGCTACGTGGGGAGCTGTTTTTT. As protein: CSVEGRGTLRGELFF.

The sample holds many counts of this clonotype. V gene TRBV7-8 combines with J gene TRBJ2-7; no reliable D call. There are 12 residues in the CDR3. Per germline, CDR1 SGHVS and CDR2 FQNEAQ. Between the trimmed V and J ends, which lost 1 base and 5 bases, there was a span of 6 bases. The CDR3 here is CASSLEVHEQYF. In DNA, the CDR3 is TGTGCCAGCAGCTTAGAAGTCCACGAGCAGTACTTC.

The rearrangement joins TRBV7-2 to TRBJ2-2, with 8 bases identical to TRBD2. Germline V lookup: CDR1 SGHTA, CDR2 FQGNSA. The junction had 1 base not matched to a gene; V was cut back by 1 base and J by 3 bases. This CDR3 region has 15 residues. The CDR3 is CASSLGGGHTGELFF. The CDR3 DNA follows: TGTGCCAGCAGCTTAGGCGGGGGGCACACCGGGGAGCTGTTTTTT.

The sample holds many counts of this clonotype. The gene calls are TRBV12-3 or TRBV12-4 and TRBJ2-1, with 7 bases that match TRBD2. V trimming: 3 bases; J trimming: 6 bases; junction bases outside the gene matches: 5. The CDR3 spans 14 residues. CDR3 DNA sequence: TGTGCCAGCAGTTTGATGGGCGGGAGCAATGAGCAGTTCTTC. Its translation is CASSLMGGSNEQFF.